The table lists the clone carrying this TCR beta chain with a few counts. What it binds is unknown. A sample-barcoded 5' primer and a J-beta primer mix were used in a second PCR of about 7 to 12 cycles. MiXCR, applied by TCRdb to the 5' RACE reads, yields one record per CDR3 protein. This sample has fewer than 650,000 distinct CDR3 sequences; about 29% occur once, and the top ten carry under 4.5%. The data originate from a study of blood T cells in healthy people across ages. Study observations and caveats: In these data, TCR beta diversity tracked strongly with naive T cell percentage.

Another study also made use of these data, one on T cells of mothers and their children. That source reports: Per 15 ul, 1.5 ug of RNA was used, with all extracted RNA going into cDNA synthesis. Thymic selection molds TCR recombination output in a comparable way in related and unrelated pairs. Compared with unrelated pairs, related mother-child pairs had slightly higher, non-significant overlap.

Material: blood. The source is a boy aged 2-9 years in good health.

This CDR3 reads CASSLVPGGPGEQFF. The CDR3 DNA reads TGTGCCAGCAGCTTAGTCCCGGGGGGGCCGGGTGAGCAGTTCTTC. The chain recombines TRBV7-9 with TRBJ2-1; TRBD2 matches 8 bases. CDR3 length equals 15 residues. The trim removed 1 base at V and 9 bases at J, leaving 8 bases unmatched. Germline values: CDR1 SEHNR, CDR2 FQNEAQ (reference sequence).